This T cell receptor (beta chain) was recorded in a study of T cells in localized non-small cell lung cancer. Notes on the study in general: The study detected a median roughly 56 of the top 100 tumor clones in adjacent lung. Overall survival was longer when the density of T cells in the blood was higher. Adjacent uninvolved lung tissue had the highest T cell clonality, exceeding tumor.

Adjacent lung lacking atypia came from at least 2 cm beyond the tumor margin. Details on this clone: Its antigen is undetermined.

In germline, CDR1 is SGHRS, CDR2 YFSETQ. V dropped 4 bases and J dropped 1 base, with 11 bases sitting between them. The CDR3 is 14 amino acids. The method was immunoSEQ multiplex PCR; TCRdb's version includes in-frame clones alone and lacks a portion of them. The repertoire has 1,800 or so clones, around 25% of them found once; the top ten carry approximately 15%. The chain employs TRBV5-1 and TRBJ1-1; D remains unclear. The input for sequencing was normal lung tissue next to the tumor, taken before any cancer treatment. The clonotype comes from a female donor over 55 with stage I squamous cell lung carcinoma. In nucleotides, the CDR3 is TGCGCCAGCAGCCGTGGACTGCAGAACACTGAAGCTTTCTTT. Its protein product is CASSRGLQNTEAFF.